This is a list of T cell receptor beta chains from one sample in a study of PD-L1 blockade in urothelial cancer. TCRdb's copy holds only in-frame clones and misses some; the assay was immunoSEQ multiplex PCR. Among 31,000 or so clones listed, nearly 90% were seen once. The specimen comprised PBMCs, sampled around atezolizumab (anti-PD-L1) treatment. These receptors all stem from a man at least 80 years old with urothelial cancer. Both conserved end residues are part of each CDR3. A D gene is named only where the DNA matches it firmly. The listing skips clone size in some rows; elsewhere it reads once, few, many or a size class.

V gene: TRBV19; clone size: NA; J gene: TRBJ2-1; D gene: TRBD2; CDR3 DNA: TGTGCCAGTAGTATCCCGGGCGGGAGGGCCGACAATGAGCAGTTCTTC; CDR3 protein: CASSIPGGRADNEQFF
V gene: TRBV9; clone size: NA; J gene: TRBJ2-2; D gene: TRBD1; CDR3 DNA: TGTGCCAGCAGCGGCTTACAGGGGCGGAACACCGGGGAGCTGTTTTTT; CDR3 protein: CASSGLQGRNTGELFF
V gene: TRBV9; clone size: NA; J gene: TRBJ2-3; D gene: TRBD2; CDR3 DNA: TGTGCCAGCAGCGCGATTAGCGGGGGGACAGATACGCAGTATTTT; CDR3 protein: CASSAISGGTDTQYF
V gene: TRBV6-5; clone size: NA; J gene: TRBJ1-4; D gene: NA; CDR3 DNA: TGTGCCAGCAGTTACGCGGGCAGGCATGAAAAACTGTTTTTT; CDR3 protein: CASSYAGRHEKLFF
V gene: TRBV19; clone size: NA; J gene: TRBJ2-3; D gene: NA; CDR3 DNA: TGTGCCAGTAGTATAGATTTCCCCGGGACTCCGAATTTT; CDR3 protein: CASSIDFPGTPNF
V gene: TRBV7-7; clone size: NA; J gene: TRBJ2-2; D gene: TRBD1; CDR3 DNA: TGTGCCAGCAGCTCCCGGACAGGGACCGGAACCGGGGAGCTGTTTTTT; CDR3 protein: CASSSRTGTGTGELFF
V gene: TRBV2; clone size: NA; J gene: TRBJ1-5; D gene: NA; CDR3 DNA: TGTGCCAGCAGTGACGGGAGAAATAGCAATCAGCCCCAGCATTTT; CDR3 protein: CASSDGRNSNQPQHF
V gene: TRBV7-9; clone size: NA; J gene: TRBJ1-2; D gene: TRBD1; CDR3 DNA: TGTGCCAGCAGCTTACTCCGGGACAGCAGATATGGCTACACCTTC; CDR3 protein: CASSLLRDSRYGYTF
V gene: TRBV18; clone size: NA; J gene: TRBJ2-2; D gene: TRBD1; CDR3 DNA: TGTGCCAGCTCACCCAGGACAGGGTCAACCGGGGAGCTGTTTTTT; CDR3 protein: CASSPRTGSTGELFF
V gene: TRBV19; clone size: NA; J gene: TRBJ1-4; D gene: NA; CDR3 DNA: TGTGCCAGTAGAAGGACACCTACAACTAATGAAAAACTGTTTTTT; CDR3 protein: CASRRTPTTNEKLFF
V gene: TRBV5-6; clone size: NA; J gene: TRBJ2-3; D gene: NA; CDR3 DNA: TGTGCCAGCAGCTTAGGACAGACCTATACGCAGTATTTT; CDR3 protein: CASSLGQTYTQYF
V gene: TRBV19; clone size: NA; J gene: TRBJ1-1; D gene: NA; CDR3 DNA: TGTGCCAGTAGTAAGGGGTATAATGAAGCTTTCTTT; CDR3 protein: CASSKGYNEAFF
V gene: TRBV10-3; clone size: once; J gene: TRBJ1-3; D gene: TRBD1; CDR3 DNA: TGTGCCATCAGAGGACAGGGCGCGGGAAACACCATATATTTT; CDR3 protein: CAIRGQGAGNTIYF
V gene: TRBV29-1; clone size: NA; J gene: TRBJ2-1; D gene: TRBD2; CDR3 DNA: TGCAGCGTTGTTGGTCTAGCGGAATACAATGAGCAGTTCTTC; CDR3 protein: CSVVGLAEYNEQFF
V gene: TRBV7-8; clone size: NA; J gene: TRBJ2-7; D gene: TRBD1; CDR3 DNA: TGTGCCAGCAGCTTATACCGGGACAGGGAGAACGAGCAGTACTTC; CDR3 protein: CASSLYRDRENEQYF
V gene: TRBV6-5; clone size: NA; J gene: TRBJ2-2; D gene: TRBD2; CDR3 DNA: TGTGCCAGCAGTTTTTTAGCGGGAGGGGGTACCGGGGAGCTGTTTTTT; CDR3 protein: CASSFLAGGGTGELFF
V gene: TRBV6-5; clone size: NA; J gene: TRBJ2-3; D gene: NA; CDR3 DNA: TGTGCCAGCAGTTACTCCGCCAGGAGGGGCACAGATACGCAGTATTTT; CDR3 protein: CASSYSARRGTDTQYF
V gene: TRBV18; clone size: NA; J gene: TRBJ2-1; D gene: TRBD2; CDR3 DNA: TGTGCCAGCTCACCGGCGGGTCTGCGGGAGACCTACAATGAGCAGTTCTTC; CDR3 protein: CASSPAGLRETYNEQFF
V gene: TRBV27; clone size: NA; J gene: TRBJ2-7; D gene: NA; CDR3 DNA: TGTGCCAGCAGTGGTAGGCAGGGCCGCTCCTACGAGCAGTACTTC; CDR3 protein: CASSGRQGRSYEQYF
V gene: TRBV6-1; clone size: once; J gene: TRBJ1-5; D gene: TRBD1; CDR3 DNA: TGTGCCAGCAGGCAGACAGGGCGCAATCAGCCCCAGCATTTT; CDR3 protein: CASRQTGRNQPQHF
V gene: TRBV19; clone size: few; J gene: TRBJ2-3; D gene: NA; CDR3 DNA: TGTGCCACTCTTCCGACTAGCACAGATACGCAGTATTTT; CDR3 protein: CATLPTSTDTQYF
V gene: TRBV2; clone size: NA; J gene: TRBJ1-5; D gene: TRBD1; CDR3 DNA: TGTGCCAGCACACAGGGGGTCTTTAGCAATCAGCCCCAGCATTTT; CDR3 protein: CASTQGVFSNQPQHF
V gene: TRBV5-6; clone size: medium-sized; J gene: TRBJ2-7; D gene: NA; CDR3 DNA: TGTGCCAGCAGCTTGGAATATTTAGCGGTGGGCGGCGAGCAGTACTTC; CDR3 protein: CASSLEYLAVGGEQYF
V gene: TRBV7-2; clone size: few; J gene: TRBJ2-7; D gene: NA; CDR3 DNA: TGTGCCAGCAGCCCCCGGAGGGGCCGCTACGAGCAGTACTTC; CDR3 protein: CASSPRRGRYEQYF
V gene: TRBV4-2; clone size: NA; J gene: TRBJ1-4; D gene: NA; CDR3 DNA: TGTGCCAGCAGCCAAGGGGGGGGATGGGAAAAACTGTTTTTT; CDR3 protein: CASSQGGGWEKLFF
V gene: TRBV4-1; clone size: medium-sized; J gene: TRBJ2-7; D gene: NA; CDR3 DNA: TGCGCCAGCAGCCAAGATCAGGTCGGATACGAGCAGTACTTC; CDR3 protein: CASSQDQVGYEQYF
V gene: TRBV30; clone size: few; J gene: TRBJ1-4; D gene: NA; CDR3 DNA: TGTGCCTGGAGTGACAGGGATGCAAAACTGTTTTTT; CDR3 protein: CAWSDRDAKLFF
V gene: TRBV5-5; clone size: NA; J gene: TRBJ2-7; D gene: TRBD1; CDR3 DNA: TGTGCCAGCAGCCCCGGACAGGGAAGTGGGTACGAGCAGTACTTC; CDR3 protein: CASSPGQGSGYEQYF
V gene: TRBV7-2; clone size: NA; J gene: TRBJ2-1; D gene: TRBD1; CDR3 DNA: TGTGCCAGCAGCCCCCAGGGGGCCTACAATGAGCAGTTCTTC; CDR3 protein: CASSPQGAYNEQFF
V gene: TRBV19; clone size: NA; J gene: TRBJ1-2; D gene: NA; CDR3 DNA: TGTGCCAGTAGTATACAGAACACTAGGGGGTATGGCTACACCTTC; CDR3 protein: CASSIQNTRGYGYTF
V gene: TRBV7-2; clone size: once; J gene: TRBJ1-2; D gene: TRBD1; CDR3 DNA: TGTGCCAGCAGCCCTGACAGGGGAGGTGGCTACACCTTC; CDR3 protein: CASSPDRGGGYTF
V gene: TRBV11-2; clone size: NA; J gene: TRBJ2-7; D gene: NA; CDR3 DNA: TGTGCCAGCAGCTTAGGTTCGACTGTACCCTACGAGCAGTACTTC; CDR3 protein: CASSLGSTVPYEQYF
V gene: TRBV2; clone size: NA; J gene: TRBJ1-1; D gene: NA; CDR3 DNA: TGTGCCAGCAGTGAGTTCGGGCAGGGAGCTTTCTTT; CDR3 protein: CASSEFGQGAFF
V gene: TRBV4-1; clone size: few; J gene: TRBJ2-1; D gene: TRBD2; CDR3 DNA: TGCGCCAGCAGCCAAGTGACTAGCGGCTTATACAATGAGCAGTTCTTC; CDR3 protein: CASSQVTSGLYNEQFF
V gene: TRBV6-1; clone size: NA; J gene: TRBJ2-7; D gene: NA; CDR3 DNA: TGTGCCAGCAGTGATAATACCCTACAGTCGGTGCAGTACTTC; CDR3 protein: CASSDNTLQSVQYF
V gene: TRBV25-1; clone size: NA; J gene: TRBJ2-7; D gene: NA; CDR3 DNA: TGTGCCAGCAGTGAGATCGAGAACGAGCAGTACTTC; CDR3 protein: CASSEIENEQYF
V gene: TRBV28; clone size: once; J gene: TRBJ1-5; D gene: TRBD1; CDR3 DNA: TGTGCCAGCAGTCTGACAGGGAATCAGCCCCAGCATTTT; CDR3 protein: CASSLTGNQPQHF
V gene: TRBV30; clone size: NA; J gene: TRBJ2-7; D gene: TRBD1; CDR3 DNA: TGTGCCTGGAGTGTAGGGACAGGTACCTACGAGCAGTACTTC; CDR3 protein: CAWSVGTGTYEQYF
V gene: TRBV6-5; clone size: NA; J gene: TRBJ1-2; D gene: TRBD1; CDR3 DNA: TGTGCCAGCAGTTCTGGGACAGCTTCATATGGCCACACCTTC; CDR3 protein: CASSSGTASYGHTF
V gene: TRBV4-1; clone size: NA; J gene: TRBJ2-5; D gene: NA; CDR3 DNA: TGCGCCAGCAGCCAAGATGAGGGAGATGAGACCCAGTACTTC; CDR3 protein: CASSQDEGDETQYF
V gene: TRBV15; clone size: NA; J gene: TRBJ2-1; D gene: TRBD1; CDR3 DNA: TGTGCCACCAGCAGAGTGTCAGGGGGTGAGCAGTTCTTC; CDR3 protein: CATSRVSGGEQFF
V gene: TRBV5-6; clone size: few; J gene: TRBJ1-1; D gene: NA; CDR3 DNA: TGTGCCAGCAGCTTGGTCGGAGGAGTGAACACTGAAGCTTTCTTT; CDR3 protein: CASSLVGGVNTEAFF
V gene: TRBV5-1; clone size: NA; J gene: TRBJ2-3; D gene: NA; CDR3 DNA: TGCGCCAGCAGCTTGAAACCGGGACTCAGCACAGATACGCAGTATTTT; CDR3 protein: CASSLKPGLSTDTQYF
V gene: TRBV29-1; clone size: once; J gene: TRBJ2-3; D gene: TRBD2; CDR3 DNA: TGCAGCGTTGAGCCCGGGAGGGCCCCTGATACGCAGTATTTT; CDR3 protein: CSVEPGRAPDTQYF
V gene: TRBV27; clone size: NA; J gene: TRBJ1-4; D gene: TRBD1; CDR3 DNA: TGTGCCAGCAGTTCATACAGGGGATCTAATGAAAAACTGTTTTTT; CDR3 protein: CASSSYRGSNEKLFF
V gene: TRBV5-4; clone size: NA; J gene: TRBJ2-5; D gene: TRBD2; CDR3 DNA: TGTGCCAGCAGCTTGGAGGGGCGGGAGTGGGAGACCCAGTACTTC; CDR3 protein: CASSLEGREWETQYF
V gene: TRBV7-2; clone size: NA; J gene: TRBJ2-2; D gene: TRBD2; CDR3 DNA: TGTGCCAGCTGGTCGGGACTAGCGGGAGCTAACACCGGGGAGCTGTTTTTT; CDR3 protein: CASWSGLAGANTGELFF
V gene: TRBV27; clone size: NA; J gene: TRBJ2-7; D gene: TRBD2; CDR3 DNA: TGTGCCAGCAGTTTATCAGGACTAGCGGAAGACTACGAGCAGTACTTC; CDR3 protein: CASSLSGLAEDYEQYF